This section outlines one T cell receptor (beta chain) sequence together with its context. What it recognizes is unknown. The CDR3 runs to 15 residues. After removal of 3 bases from V and 2 bases from J, the junction contained 6 bases not matched to a gene. Germline V gene sequence: CDR1 ENHRY, CDR2 SYGVKD. Use of 60 Vbeta and 13 Jbeta primers characterized the PCR. The assay was immunoSEQ multiplex PCR, and TCRdb's table has in-frame clones only and misses some. Of about 160,000 clones in the sample, 75% to 90% were seen once. This sample is part of a study of cytomegalovirus exposure and HLA in healthy donors. Regarding the study as a whole: A later analysis, which compared TCR beta chains of equal frequency, found the HLA-associated ones more clonally expanded. 87-base-pair reads could not separate some V segments, including TRBV6-2 and TRBV6-3. As was reported, the HLA-A and HLA-B alleles of most subjects were accurately predicted from TCR beta sequences. Later on, a genetic analysis was performed. It linked a missense variant in DCLRE1C with V- and J-gene trimming of TCR beta.

The chain joins TRBV10-3 to TRBJ2-7; 8 nucleotides match TRBD2. The sample taken for sequencing was PBMCs. The sequence was collected from a woman between 18 and 29 years old in good health and CMV-seronegative. The CDR3 spells CAISDRSGGAYEQYF. In nucleotides, the CDR3 is TGTGCCATCAGTGACCGTTCCGGGGGGGCCTACGAGCAGTACTTC.